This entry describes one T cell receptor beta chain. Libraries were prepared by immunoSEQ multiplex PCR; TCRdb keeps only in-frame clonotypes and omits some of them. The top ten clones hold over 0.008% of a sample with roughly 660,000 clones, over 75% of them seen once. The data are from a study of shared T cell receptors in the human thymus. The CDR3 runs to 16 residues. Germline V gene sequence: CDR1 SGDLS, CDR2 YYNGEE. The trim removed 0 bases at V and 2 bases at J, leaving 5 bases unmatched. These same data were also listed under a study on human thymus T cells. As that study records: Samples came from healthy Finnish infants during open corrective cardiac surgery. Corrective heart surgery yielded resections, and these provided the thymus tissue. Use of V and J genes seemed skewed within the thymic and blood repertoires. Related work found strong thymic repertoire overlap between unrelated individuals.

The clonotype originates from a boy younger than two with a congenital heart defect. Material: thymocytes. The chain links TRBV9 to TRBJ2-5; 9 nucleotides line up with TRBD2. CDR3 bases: TGTGCCAGCAGCGTAGAAGCTAGCGGGGATCAAGAGACCCAGTACTTC. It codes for CASSVEASGDQETQYF.